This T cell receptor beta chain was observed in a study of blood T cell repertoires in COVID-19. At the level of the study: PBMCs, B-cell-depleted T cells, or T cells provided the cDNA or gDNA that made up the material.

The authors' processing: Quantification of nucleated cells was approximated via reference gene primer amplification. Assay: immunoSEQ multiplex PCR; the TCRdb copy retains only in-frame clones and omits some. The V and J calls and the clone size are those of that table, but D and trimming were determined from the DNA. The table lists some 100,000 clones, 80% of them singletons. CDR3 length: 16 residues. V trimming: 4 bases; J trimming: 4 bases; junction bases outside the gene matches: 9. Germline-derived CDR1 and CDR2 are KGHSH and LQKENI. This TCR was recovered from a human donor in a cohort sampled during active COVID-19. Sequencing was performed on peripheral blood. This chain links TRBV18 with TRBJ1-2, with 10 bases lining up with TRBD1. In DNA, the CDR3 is TGTGCCAGCTCACTACTGACAGGGGGCGATGGCTATGGCTACACCTTC. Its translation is CASSLLTGGDGYGYTF.